One sample yielded the 24 T cell receptor beta chains listed below, sequenced in a study of PD-1 blockade in classical Hodgkin lymphoma. Time point in this sample: cycle 4 day 1 (C4D1), after 5 to 7 weeks of nivolumab. Patients all relapsed after autologous stem cell transplantation, and there was variation in brentuximab vedotin exposure. Here immunoSEQ multiplex PCR was the method, and the copy in TCRdb shows in-frame clones only, minus some. The data contain more than 90,000 clones, roughly 78% of them singletons. The specimen comprised peripheral blood mononuclear cells (PBMCs), sampled before the fourth cycle of nivolumab. Receptors originate from a human donor with classical Hodgkin lymphoma.

The V gene is TRBV7-3, the J gene TRBJ2-2; TRBD2 is a possible D gene (6 bases). This CDR3 has 19 amino acids. The V gene's germline CDR1 is SGHTA and CDR2 FQGTGA. Between the trimmed V and J ends, which lost 1 base and 0 bases, there was a span of 18 bases. Here the CDR3 DNA reads TGTGCCAGCAGCTTAATAGGGAAGGAGGGAGCGGCGAACACCGGGGAGCTGTTTTTT. This translates into CASSLIGKEGAANTGELFF.

This clone was counted ten times or more. This chain links TRBV11-2 with TRBJ2-7; D gene uncertain. Trimming removed 3 bases from V and 6 bases from J, with 12 bases in between. Per the germline V gene, CDR1 is SGHAT and CDR2 is FQNNGV. This CDR3 spans 13 amino acids. The CDR3 region is CASSLSTTGEQYF. CDR3 in DNA: TGTGCCAGCAGCTTGTCAACGACCGGCGAGCAGTACTTC.

This chain uses TRBV7-2 with TRBJ2-5; TRBD2 might be the D (6 bases). The V end was cut by 8 bases, the J end by 2 bases, with 18 bases between. CDR1 is SGHTA, CDR2 FQGNSA, per germline. This CDR3 region has 15 residues. CDR3 bases: TGTGCCAGCGCCCAGGAGGGTTGGGGACAAGAGACCCAGTACTTC. This codes for CASAQEGWGQETQYF.

The chain couples TRBV5-1 to TRBJ2-5; unclear D gene. The V and J ends lost 5 bases and 3 bases respectively, with 14 bases between them. The CDR3 is 14 residues long. The germline V gene has CDR1 SGHRS and CDR2 YFSETQ. CDR3 in DNA: TGCGCCAGCAGTCAGAATCCCCCAGAAGAGACCCAGTACTTC. Residues: CASSQNPPEETQYF.

V and J are TRBV5-1 and TRBJ2-7, with D hard to call. Germline lookup yields CDR1 SGHRS and CDR2 YFSETQ. CDR3 length: 12 residues. V was pared by 0 bases and J by 7 bases, with 8 bases between. The CDR3 loop is CASSLGLGEQYF. As DNA, the CDR3 is TGCGCCAGCAGCTTGGGGCTTGGGGAGCAGTACTTC. Based on the CDR3 plus reference TRBV5-1 and TRBJ2-7, the full variable domain is KAGVTQTPRYLIKTRGQQVTLSCSPISGHRSVSWYQQTPGQGLQFLFEYFSETQRNKGNFPGRFSGRQFSNSRSEMNVSTLELGDSALYLCASSLGLGEQYFGPGTRLTVT.

This clone is a singleton in its sample. This rearrangement joins TRBV9 to TRBJ2-5, with a possible D match to TRBD2 (5 bases). The CDR3 extends over 12 amino acids. V gave up 0 bases and J gave up 5 bases, with 5 bases separating them. Germline V gene sequence: CDR1 SGDLS, CDR2 YYNGEE. This CDR3 reads CASSVAGETQYF. CDR3 nucleotides: TGTGCCAGCAGCGTAGCGGGGGAGACCCAGTACTTC.

The chain uses TRBV6-5 and TRBJ2-5; tentatively, D is TRBD2 (5 bases). The length of the CDR3 is 15 residues. V lost 7 bases and J 4 bases, leaving 19 bases between the germline ends. Germline CDR1 MNHEY, CDR2 SVGAGI. CDR3 loop: CASTRLNAAGETQYF. CDR3 nucleotides: TGTGCCAGCACGCGATTAAACGCGGCGGGAGAGACCCAGTACTTC.

The V and J genes are TRBV5-1 and TRBJ2-2, with 11 bases identical to TRBD2. Trimming at V came to 0 bases and at J to 5 bases, leaving 3 bases not matched to a gene. Germline values: CDR1 SGHRS, CDR2 YFSETQ. The CDR3 has 16 residues. This chain's CDR3 is CASSLEGLAVTGELFF. For the CDR3, the DNA is TGCGCCAGCAGCTTGGAGGGACTAGCGGTTACCGGGGAGCTGTTTTTT.

V and J are TRBV5-6 and TRBJ1-3, with 9 bases lining up with TRBD1. Germline loops: CDR1 SGHDT, CDR2 YYEEEE. The CDR3 is made up of 14 amino acids. Trimming took 3 bases from V and 4 from J; bases not matched to a gene: 2. The CDR3 sequence is CASSSQGAGNTIYF. CDR3 in DNA: TGTGCCAGCAGCTCACAGGGGGCGGGAAACACCATATATTTT.

The chain links TRBV7-2 to TRBJ2-1; 11 bases match TRBD2. Trimming at V came to 5 bases and at J to 7 bases, leaving 10 bases not matched to a gene. The germline gives CDR1 SGHTA, CDR2 FQGNSA. This CDR3 is built from 16 residues. The CDR3 bases are TGTGCCAGCAGCCCATTAGCGGGAGGGCCCAGAAATGAGCAGTTCTTC. It yields the protein CASSPLAGGPRNEQFF. Variable domain in full (rest from reference TRBV7-2 and TRBJ2-1): GAGVSQSPSNKVTEKGKDVELRCDPISGHTALYWYRQSLGQGLEFLIYFQGNSAPDKSGLPSDRFSAERTGGSVSTLTIQRTQQEDSAVYLCASSPLAGGPRNEQFFGPGTRLTVL.

V gene TRBV6-6 combines with J gene TRBJ1-2; D not resolved. The germline CDR1 and CDR2 sequences are MNHNY and SVGAGI (reference sequence). This CDR3 comprises 12 residues. Deletions cut 6 bases from V and 3 bases from J, with 8 bases between. CDR3 sequence: CASRVSDYGYTF. The CDR3 nucleotides are TGTGCCAGCAGAGTATCGGACTATGGCTACACCTTC.

About this clone itself: At one end, the junction sequence differs from germline, possibly due to a read error. At the DNA level, this CDR3 is encoded by other sequences in the same sample as well. In DNA, the CDR3 is TGTGCCAGCAGTAGGGGGCAGTTCTACGAACAGTACTTC. Translated: CASSRGQFYEQYF. V is TRBV2 and J is TRBJ2-7; 7 bases align to TRBD1. CDR1 is SNHLY, CDR2 FYNNEI, per germline. The CDR3 length is 13 residues.

The chain's CDR3 is CASSLPRGGIGETQYF. CDR3 sequence (DNA): TGTGCCAGCAGTCTCCCCAGGGGGGGTATAGGCGAGACCCAGTACTTC. V usage is TRBV28 and J usage is TRBJ2-5; D tentatively reads TRBD1 or TRBD2 (7 bases each). Trimming took off 5 bases at V and 5 bases at J, with 21 bases between the two ends. The length of the CDR3 is 16 residues. Germline lookup yields CDR1 MDHEN and CDR2 SYDVKM.

CDR3 in amino acids: CASSEWGEDQPQHF. The CDR3 DNA is TGTGCCAGCAGTGAATGGGGAGAGGACCAGCCCCAGCATTTT. The chain employs TRBV2 and TRBJ1-5; D gene uncertain. The CDR3 sequence is 14 residues long. V was cut by 2 bases and J by 7 bases, with 12 bases left in between. The germline V gene has CDR1 SNHLY and CDR2 FYNNEI.

The rearrangement uses TRBV10-3 and TRBJ2-5; TRBD2 agrees at 10 bases. The germline gives CDR1 ENHRY, CDR2 SYGVKD. The CDR3 runs to 15 residues. Trimming at V came to 10 bases and at J to 0 bases, leaving 8 bases not matched to a gene. Written as DNA, the CDR3 is TGTGCCACGAGGGCTAGCGGGAGTCACCAAGAGACCCAGTACTTC. Translating it yields CATRASGSHQETQYF.

The J gene is TRBJ1-1, the V gene TRBV11-3; D is ambiguous. The CDR3 sequence is 14 residues long. Trimming removed 2 bases from V and 1 base from J, with 8 bases in between. In germline, CDR1 is SGHNT, CDR2 YENEEA. The CDR3 loop is CASSLRPGNTEAFF. In DNA form, the CDR3 reads TGTGCCAGCAGCTTACGACCGGGGAACACTGAAGCTTTCTTT.

CDR3 sequence: CASSSPGQVLNEQFF. For the CDR3, the DNA is TGTGCCAGCAGCTCACCGGGACAGGTTTTAAATGAGCAGTTCTTC. The V gene is TRBV7-9, the J gene TRBJ2-1, with 8 bases lining up with TRBD1. Germline V gene sequence: CDR1 SEHNR, CDR2 FQNEAQ (reference sequence). V gave up 4 bases and J gave up 7 bases; unmatched junction bases: 9. This CDR3 has 15 residues.

The chain carries TRBV27 and TRBJ2-1; 7 nucleotides align to TRBD1. The CDR3 covers 15 residues. With V trimmed by 8 bases and J by 2 bases, 9 bases remained unmatched. Germline lookup yields CDR1 MNHEY and CDR2 SMNVEV (reference sequence). The CDR3 loop reads CASALLDRTYNEQFF. The CDR3 DNA sequence: TGTGCCAGCGCCCTACTGGACAGGACCTACAATGAGCAGTTCTTC.

This clone was seen just once. The CDR3 is CASSLGWTVNTEAFF. CDR3 DNA sequence: TGTGCCAGCAGCTTAGGTTGGACAGTAAACACTGAAGCTTTCTTT. This sequence joins TRBV13 and TRBJ1-1; a possible D gene is TRBD1 (6 bases). The CDR3 totals 15 residues. Germline CDR1 and CDR2: PRHDT and FYEKMQ (reference sequence). V lost 0 bases and J 2 bases, leaving 10 bases between the germline ends.

The gene calls are TRBV7-7 and TRBJ2-7; perhaps TRBD2 as D (6 bases). Per germline, CDR1 SSHAT and CDR2 FNYEAQ (reference sequence). There are 13 residues in the CDR3. The V end was cut by 3 bases, the J end by 7 bases, with 13 bases between. CDR3 in DNA: TGTGCCAGCAGCTTTCTGGAGGGTGGTGAGCAGTACTTC. It yields the protein CASSFLEGGEQYF.

This sequence joins TRBV7-9 and TRBJ1-6; 8 bases line up with TRBD1. Germline V lookup: CDR1 SEHNR, CDR2 FQNEAQ (reference sequence). CDR3 size: 16 residues. J was trimmed by 7 bases and V by 4 bases; bases with no gene match: 9. CDR3 protein: CASSSTGQGANSPLHF. The CDR3 nucleotides read TGTGCCAGCAGCTCGACAGGACAGGGTGCGAATTCACCCCTCCACTTT.

The rearrangement joins TRBV9 to TRBJ1-1, with D perhaps TRBD1 (6 bases). V was trimmed by 5 bases and J by 3 bases, leaving 14 bases between them. The CDR3 length is 14 residues. Germline V gene sequence: CDR1 SGDLS, CDR2 YYNGEE. CDR3 region: CASSRYRADTEAFF. CDR3 nucleotides: TGTGCCAGCAGTCGGTACAGGGCGGACACTGAAGCTTTCTTT. Based on the CDR3 plus reference TRBV9 and TRBJ1-1, the full variable domain is DSGVTQTPKHLITATGQRVTLRCSPRSGDLSVYWYQQSLDQGLQFLIQYYNGEERAKGNILERFSAQQFPDLHSELNLSSLELGDSALYFCASSRYRADTEAFFGQGTRLTVV.

This clone appeared a few times. V and J are TRBV5-5 and TRBJ1-2; D not resolved. V gave up 4 bases and J gave up 1 base, with 8 bases separating them. Germline lookup yields CDR1 SGHKS and CDR2 YYEKEE (reference sequence). The CDR3 has 13 amino acids. This chain's CDR3 is CASSPSYNYGYTF. The CDR3 coding sequence is TGTGCCAGCAGCCCCTCATATAACTATGGCTACACCTTC.

The genes are TRBV7-6 and TRBJ2-7, with 9 bases matching TRBD1. The CDR3 loop spans 16 amino acids. After removal of 6 bases from V and 0 bases from J, the junction contained 9 bases not matched to a gene. In germline, CDR1 is SGHVS, CDR2 FNYEAQ. For the CDR3, the DNA is TGTGCCAGCAGTTTAACCGGGACAGGGATCTCCTACGAGCAGTACTTC. Translation: CASSLTGTGISYEQYF.